The present T cell receptor (beta chain) was sequenced within a study of early T cells in non-severe SARS-CoV-2 infection. Across the whole study: Alpha and beta chains were unpaired, from unsorted whole-blood bulk RNA. The study's findings and limits: Sequences matched to VDJdb favored anti-spike CD8 responses, while private and CD4 specificities were missed.

In the library, individual cDNA molecules carried attached unique molecular identifiers. Via MiXCR, TCRdb re-called the 5' RACE reads, giving one row per CDR3 protein. In the table there are roughly 80,000 distinct CDR3 sequences, roughly 9.4% of which are singletons. Germline assignment: CDR1 MNHEY and CDR2 SVGAGI. The CDR3 contains 15 residues. Trimming cost V 8 bases and J 2 bases; bases outside gene matches: 6. Worth noting for this clonotype: The antigen is not known.

The sequenced material came from whole blood. V usage is TRBV6-5 and J usage is TRBJ2-5; 12 bases agree with TRBD2. The receptor comes from an adult who was a healthcare worker with PCR-confirmed SARS-CoV-2 infection or an uninfected control (not recorded which). The CDR3 here is CASGASGRGQETQYF. The CDR3 nucleotides are TGTGCCAGCGGGGCTAGCGGGAGGGGTCAAGAGACCCAGTACTTC.